The clone carrying this TCR beta chain was found once. These data originate in a study of blood T cell repertoires in COVID-19. Study-level information: Spain, Italy and the United States supplied samples that represented acute and convalescent COVID-19.

The V gene lost 2 bases and the J gene lost 1 base, with 18 bases spanning the gap. CDR1 is SGHDT and CDR2 is YYEEEE in the germline V gene. The CDR3 sequence is 17 residues long. Study processing details: By means of reference gene primer amplification, nucleated cell counts were estimated. TCRdb's copy holds only in-frame clones and misses some; the assay was immunoSEQ multiplex PCR. V, J and clone size are taken as reported in that table, and D and trimming were inferred from the DNA itself. The sample records about 220,000 clones, 83% being singletons. Participant-reported clinical history was the basis for cohort assignment. Within 2 weeks of study entry, exposed participants had contacted a PCR-confirmed or clinician-diagnosed COVID-19 case.

The receptor comes from a middle-aged woman who had been exposed to COVID-19. This chain links TRBV5-6 with TRBJ2-5; D may be TRBD1 (6 bases). Source material: PBMCs or T cells enriched from blood (not recorded which). CDR3 coding DNA: TGTGCCAGCAGCTTAACCGCCGGGACACCTAGCCAAGAGACCCAGTACTTC. This codes for CASSLTAGTPSQETQYF.